These T cell receptor beta chains were read from a single sample in a study of blood T cell repertoires in COVID-19. Some clones are missing from TCRdb's copy, which holds only in-frame ones; the method was immunoSEQ multiplex PCR. The sample lists about 150,000 clones, 70% to 90% occurring once. Material: peripheral blood. These TCRs come from a man between 65 and 79 years old with acute or convalescent COVID-19. Each CDR3 is given with its conserved first and last residue. Each record gives: CDR3 length, J gene, D gene, V gene, clone size, CDR3 DNA, CDR3 protein. A D gene is named only where the DNA matches it firmly. Some rows mark clone size as missing; the rest say once, few, many or name a class of expanded clone.

>14|TRBJ2-7|TRBD1|TRBV2|-
TGTGCCAGCAACGCCGGACAGGGGAGCTACGAGCAGTACTTC
CASNAGQGSYEQYF
>17|TRBJ1-4|TRBD1|TRBV4-3|once
TGCGCCAGCAGCCAGGATCCCTTTACAGGGGTAAATGAAAAACTGTTTTTT
CASSQDPFTGVNEKLFF
>17|TRBJ2-1|-|TRBV7-7|-
TGTGCTAGCAGCTTACTTTCCGCAGGGGCCGTCTACAATGAGCAGTTCTTC
CASSLLSAGAVYNEQFF
>13|TRBJ1-1|-|TRBV6-5|few
TGTGCCAGCAAGAGGGGGAAATACCGTGAAGCTTTCTTT
CASKRGKYREAFF
>14|TRBJ2-5|TRBD2|TRBV5-1|-
TGCGCCAGCAGCTTGGAGGGGAGGGTTGAGACCCAGTACTTC
CASSLEGRVETQYF
>14|TRBJ1-2|-|TRBV6-2/TRBV6-3|-
TGTGCCAGCAGTTACGGAGCATTTAACTATGGCTACACCTTC
CASSYGAFNYGYTF
>16|TRBJ1-1|-|TRBV19|once
TGTGCCAGTAGTCCGCGGATGAGGGAAAGGAACACTGAAGCTTTCTTT
CASSPRMRERNTEAFF
>15|TRBJ2-7|-|TRBV28|-
TGTGCCAGCAGTTTAAGGGCAGGGTTTGCAGGCGAGCAGTACTTC
CASSLRAGFAGEQYF
>13|TRBJ1-2|-|TRBV14|once
TGTGCCAGCAGCCTATTGGCCCTGTGGGGCTACACCTTC
CASSLLALWGYTF
>14|TRBJ2-1|-|TRBV7-3|-
TGTGCCAGCAGCTTAATGGCCAGGGGAAATGAGCAGTTCTTC
CASSLMARGNEQFF
>15|TRBJ2-7|-|TRBV7-9|few
TGTGCCAGCAGCGTTACCGGGACACCCCGGGACGAGCAGTACTTC
CASSVTGTPRDEQYF
>16|TRBJ2-1|-|TRBV19|-
TGTGCCAGTAGTGCGTGGGCAGGGCCAACTTACAATGAGCAGTTCTTC
CASSAWAGPTYNEQFF